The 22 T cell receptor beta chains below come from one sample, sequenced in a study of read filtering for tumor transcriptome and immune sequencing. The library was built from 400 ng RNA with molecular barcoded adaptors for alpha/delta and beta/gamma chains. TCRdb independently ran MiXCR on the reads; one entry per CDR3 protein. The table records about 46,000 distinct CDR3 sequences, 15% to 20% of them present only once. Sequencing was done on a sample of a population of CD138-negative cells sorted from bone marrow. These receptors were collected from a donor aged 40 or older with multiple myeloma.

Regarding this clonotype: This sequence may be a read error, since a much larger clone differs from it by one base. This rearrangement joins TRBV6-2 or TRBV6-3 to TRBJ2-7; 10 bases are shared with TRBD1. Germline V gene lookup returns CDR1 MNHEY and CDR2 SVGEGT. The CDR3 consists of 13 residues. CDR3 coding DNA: TGTGCAGTGGGGGACAGGGGACCCTACGAGCAGTACTTC. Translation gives CAVGDRGPYEQYF.

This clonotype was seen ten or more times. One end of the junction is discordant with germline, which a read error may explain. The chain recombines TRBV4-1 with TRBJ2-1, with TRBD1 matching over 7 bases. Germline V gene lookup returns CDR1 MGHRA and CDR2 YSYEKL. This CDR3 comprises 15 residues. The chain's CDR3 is CASSQVGQRYNERFF. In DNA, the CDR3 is TGCGCCAGCAGCCAAGTGGGACAGAGGTACAATGAGCGGTTCTTC.

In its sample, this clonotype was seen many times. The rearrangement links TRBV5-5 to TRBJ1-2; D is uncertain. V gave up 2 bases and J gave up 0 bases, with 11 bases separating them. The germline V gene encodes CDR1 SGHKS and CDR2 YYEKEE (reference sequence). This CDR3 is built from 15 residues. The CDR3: CASSLQLLANYGYTF. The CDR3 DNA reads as TGTGCCAGCAGCTTACAACTCTTAGCTAACTATGGCTACACCTTC.

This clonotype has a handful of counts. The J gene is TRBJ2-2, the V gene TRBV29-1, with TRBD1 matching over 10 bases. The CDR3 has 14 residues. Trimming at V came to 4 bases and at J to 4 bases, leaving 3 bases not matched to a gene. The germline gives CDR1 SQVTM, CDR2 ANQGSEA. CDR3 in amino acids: CSVGGQGRTGELFF. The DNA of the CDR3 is TGCAGCGTTGGGGGACAGGGGCGCACCGGGGAGCTGTTTTTT.

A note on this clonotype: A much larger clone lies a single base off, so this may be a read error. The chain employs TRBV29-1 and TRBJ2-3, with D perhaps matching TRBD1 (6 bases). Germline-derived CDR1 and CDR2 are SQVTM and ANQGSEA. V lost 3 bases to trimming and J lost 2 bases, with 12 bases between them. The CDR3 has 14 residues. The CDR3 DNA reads TGCAGCGTTGACCCTGACAGGTTCACAGATACGCAGTATTTT. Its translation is CSVDPDRFTDTQYF.

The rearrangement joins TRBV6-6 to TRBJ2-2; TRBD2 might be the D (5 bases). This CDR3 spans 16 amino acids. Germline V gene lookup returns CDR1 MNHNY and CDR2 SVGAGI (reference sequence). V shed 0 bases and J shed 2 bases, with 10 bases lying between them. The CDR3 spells CASSYSRAENTGELFF. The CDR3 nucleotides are TGTGCCAGCAGTTACTCGAGGGCAGAAAACACCGGGGAGCTGTTTTTT.

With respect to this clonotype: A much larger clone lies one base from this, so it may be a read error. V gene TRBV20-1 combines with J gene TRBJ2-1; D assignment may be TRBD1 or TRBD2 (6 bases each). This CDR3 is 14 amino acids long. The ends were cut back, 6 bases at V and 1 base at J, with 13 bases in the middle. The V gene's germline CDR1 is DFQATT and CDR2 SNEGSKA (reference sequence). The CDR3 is CSAIGGGSYNEQFF. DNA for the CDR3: TGCAGTGCCATCGGAGGGGGGTCCTACAATGAGCAGTTCTTC.

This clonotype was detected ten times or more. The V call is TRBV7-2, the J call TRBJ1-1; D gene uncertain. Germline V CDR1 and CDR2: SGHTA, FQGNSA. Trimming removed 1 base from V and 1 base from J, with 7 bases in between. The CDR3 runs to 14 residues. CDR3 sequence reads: CASSLGHWNTEAFF. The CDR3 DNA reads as TGTGCCAGCAGCTTAGGACATTGGAACACTGAAGCTTTCTTT.

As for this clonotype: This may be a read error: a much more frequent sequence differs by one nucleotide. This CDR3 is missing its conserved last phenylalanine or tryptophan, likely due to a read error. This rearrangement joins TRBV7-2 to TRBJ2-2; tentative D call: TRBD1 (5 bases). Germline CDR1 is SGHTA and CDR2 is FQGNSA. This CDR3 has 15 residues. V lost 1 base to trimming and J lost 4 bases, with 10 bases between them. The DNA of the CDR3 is TGTGCCAGCAGCTTAGTGACAGCTCGCACCGGGGAGCTGTTTATT. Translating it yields CASSLVTARTGELFI.

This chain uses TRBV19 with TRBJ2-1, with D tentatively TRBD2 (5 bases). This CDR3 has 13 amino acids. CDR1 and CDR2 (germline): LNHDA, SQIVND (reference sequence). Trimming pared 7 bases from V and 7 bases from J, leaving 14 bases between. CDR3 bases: TGTGCCAGTAAAATCCCTGGCGGGAATGAGCAGTTCTTC. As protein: CASKIPGGNEQFF.

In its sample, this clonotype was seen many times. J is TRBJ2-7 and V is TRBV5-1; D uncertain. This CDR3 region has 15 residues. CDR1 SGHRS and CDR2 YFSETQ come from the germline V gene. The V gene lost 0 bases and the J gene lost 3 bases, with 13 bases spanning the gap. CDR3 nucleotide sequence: TGCGCCAGCAGCTTGGGAACGGGTCAACTCTACGAGCAGTACTTC. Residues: CASSLGTGQLYEQYF. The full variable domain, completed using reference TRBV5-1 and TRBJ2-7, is KAGVTQTPRYLIKTRGQQVTLSCSPISGHRSVSWYQQTPGQGLQFLFEYFSETQRNKGNFPGRFSGRQFSNSRSEMNVSTLELGDSALYLCASSLGTGQLYEQYFGPGTRLTVT.

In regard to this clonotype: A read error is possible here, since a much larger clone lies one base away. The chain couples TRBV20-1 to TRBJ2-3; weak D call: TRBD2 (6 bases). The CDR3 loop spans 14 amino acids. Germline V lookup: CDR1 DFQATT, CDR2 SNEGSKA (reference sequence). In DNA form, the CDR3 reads TGCAGAGCCCCGCCCGGGACTTTCACAGATACGCAGTATTTT. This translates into CRAPPGTFTDTQYF.

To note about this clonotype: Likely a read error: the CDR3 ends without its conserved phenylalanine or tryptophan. This CDR3 is CRASPRPENTEAFY. CDR3 nucleotide sequence: TGCAGAGCTAGCCCCAGGCCGGAGAACACTGAAGCTTTCTAT. This sequence joins TRBV20-1 and TRBJ1-1; no clear D gene. The CDR3 extends over 14 amino acids. Germline CDR1 is DFQATT and CDR2 is SNEGSKA (reference sequence).

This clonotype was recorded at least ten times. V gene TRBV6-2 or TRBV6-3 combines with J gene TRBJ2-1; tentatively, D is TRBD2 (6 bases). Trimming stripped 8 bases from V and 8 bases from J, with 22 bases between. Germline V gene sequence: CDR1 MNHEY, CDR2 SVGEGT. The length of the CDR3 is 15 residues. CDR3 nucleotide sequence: TGTGCCAGCCGGGGACTTCCTCTACTGTCCCATGAGCAGTTCTTC. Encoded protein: CASRGLPLLSHEQFF.

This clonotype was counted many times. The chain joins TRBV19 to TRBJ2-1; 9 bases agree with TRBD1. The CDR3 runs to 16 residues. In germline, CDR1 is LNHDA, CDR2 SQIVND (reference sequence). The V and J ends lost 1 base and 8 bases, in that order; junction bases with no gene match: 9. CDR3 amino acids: CASSIARTRTGDEQFF. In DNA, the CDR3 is TGTGCCAGTAGTATAGCCCGAACCCGGACAGGGGATGAGCAGTTCTTC.

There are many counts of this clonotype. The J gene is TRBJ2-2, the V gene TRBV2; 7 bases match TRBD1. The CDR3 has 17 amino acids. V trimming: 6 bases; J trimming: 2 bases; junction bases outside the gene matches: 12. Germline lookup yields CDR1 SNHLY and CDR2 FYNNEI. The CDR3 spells CASSLTTTGSNTGELFF. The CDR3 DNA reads TGTGCCAGCAGCCTCACTACGACAGGGTCCAACACCGGGGAGCTGTTTTTT.

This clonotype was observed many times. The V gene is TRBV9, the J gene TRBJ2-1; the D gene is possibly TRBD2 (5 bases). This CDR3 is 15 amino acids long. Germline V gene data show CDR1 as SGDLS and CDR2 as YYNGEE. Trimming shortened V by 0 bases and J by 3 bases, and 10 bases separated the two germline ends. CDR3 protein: CASSVAPGIYNEQFF. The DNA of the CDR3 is TGTGCCAGCAGCGTAGCCCCGGGAATCTACAATGAGCAGTTCTTC. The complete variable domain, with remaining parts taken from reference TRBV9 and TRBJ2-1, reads DSGVTQTPKHLITATGQRVTLRCSPRSGDLSVYWYQQSLDQGLQFLIQYYNGEERAKGNILERFSAQQFPDLHSELNLSSLELGDSALYFCASSVAPGIYNEQFFGPGTRLTVL.

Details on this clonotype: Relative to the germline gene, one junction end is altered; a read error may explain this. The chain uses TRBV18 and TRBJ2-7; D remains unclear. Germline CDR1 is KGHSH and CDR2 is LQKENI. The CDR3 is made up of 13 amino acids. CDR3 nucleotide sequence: TGTGCCAGCTCACCAGGCAGCACCTACGAGCAGTCCTTC. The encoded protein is CASSPGSTYEQSF.

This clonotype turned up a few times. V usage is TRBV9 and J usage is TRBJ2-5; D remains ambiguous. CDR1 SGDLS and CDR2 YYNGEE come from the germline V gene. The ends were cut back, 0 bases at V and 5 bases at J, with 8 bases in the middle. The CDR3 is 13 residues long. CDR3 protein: CASSVARSETQYF. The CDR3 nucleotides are TGTGCCAGCAGCGTAGCTAGGAGCGAGACCCAGTACTTC.

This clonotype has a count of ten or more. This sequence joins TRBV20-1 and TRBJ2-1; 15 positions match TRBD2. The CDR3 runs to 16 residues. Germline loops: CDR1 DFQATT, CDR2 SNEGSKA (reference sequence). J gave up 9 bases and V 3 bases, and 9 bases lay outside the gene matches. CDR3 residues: CSARTGLAGGKAEQFF. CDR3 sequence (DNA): TGCAGTGCTAGGACCGGACTAGCGGGAGGGAAGGCTGAGCAGTTCTTC.

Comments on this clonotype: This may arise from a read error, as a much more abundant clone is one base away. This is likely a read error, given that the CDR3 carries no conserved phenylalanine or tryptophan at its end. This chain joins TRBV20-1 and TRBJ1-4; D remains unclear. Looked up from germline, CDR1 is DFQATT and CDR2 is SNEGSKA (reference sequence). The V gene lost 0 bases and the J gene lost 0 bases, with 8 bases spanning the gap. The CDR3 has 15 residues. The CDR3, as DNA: TGCAGTGCTAGAGATAGAACAGCAACTAATGAAAAACTGTTTTCT. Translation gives CSARDRTATNEKLFS.

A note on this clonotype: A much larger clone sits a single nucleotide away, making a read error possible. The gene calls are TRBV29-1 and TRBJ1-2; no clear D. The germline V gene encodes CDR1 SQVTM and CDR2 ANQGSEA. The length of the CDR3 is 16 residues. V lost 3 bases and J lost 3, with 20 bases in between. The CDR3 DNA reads TGCAGCGTTGACCGGGCGCTAGTTTTCGCCTACTATGGCTACACCTTC. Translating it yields CSVDRALVFAYYGYTF.